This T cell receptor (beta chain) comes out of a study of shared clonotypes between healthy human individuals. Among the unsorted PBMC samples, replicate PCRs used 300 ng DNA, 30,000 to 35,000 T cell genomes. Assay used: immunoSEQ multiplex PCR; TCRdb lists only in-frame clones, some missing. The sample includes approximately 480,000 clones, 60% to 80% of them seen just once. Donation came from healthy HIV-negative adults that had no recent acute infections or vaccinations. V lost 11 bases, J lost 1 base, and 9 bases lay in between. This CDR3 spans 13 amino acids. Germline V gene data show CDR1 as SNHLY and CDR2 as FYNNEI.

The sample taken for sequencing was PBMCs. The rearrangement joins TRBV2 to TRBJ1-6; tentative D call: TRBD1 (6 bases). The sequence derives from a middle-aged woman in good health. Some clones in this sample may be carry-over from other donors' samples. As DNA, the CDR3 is TGTGCCGGGCAGGGGTCCTATAATTCACCCCTCCACTTT. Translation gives CAGQGSYNSPLHF. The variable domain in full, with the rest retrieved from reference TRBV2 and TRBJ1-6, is EPEVTQTPSHQVTQMGQEVILRCVPISNHLYFYWYRQILGQKVEFLVSFYNNEISEKSEIFDDQFSVERPDGSNFTLKIRSTKLEDSAMYFCAGQGSYNSPLHFGNGTRLTVT.